This T cell receptor (beta chain) appears in the sequencing data of a study of CD8+ T cells in alopecia areata. Study context: Those patients who were treated received oral tofacitinib, which was given at 5 to 10 mg twice daily for moderate-to-severe alopecia areata.

Germline V gene lookup returns CDR1 MGHRA and CDR2 YSYEKL. Trimming stripped 4 bases from V and 0 bases from J, with 13 bases between. CDR3 length equals 17 residues. Regarding this clone: Antigen specificity is unknown.

Extraction and reverse transcription of RNA yielded cDNA as the sequencing template. Produced via immunoSEQ multiplex PCR; TCRdb's table is partial and in-frame only. The data show 150,000 or so clones, with around 47% seen just once and around 6.8% held by the top ten. Findings and caveats of the study: Scalp sequencing captures resident alphabeta T cells of normal skin too.

This TCR derives from a human donor with alopecia areata. Sequencing input: CD4+ T cells sorted from blood. The V gene is TRBV4-1, the J gene TRBJ2-6; D is possibly TRBD1 (6 bases). The CDR3 DNA reads TGCGCCAGCAGCCCCGGGACACAAAGCTCTGGGGCCAACGTCCTGACTTTC. This sequence encodes CASSPGTQSSGANVLTF.